The entry below describes one T cell receptor (beta chain). This record belongs to a study of T cells after yellow fever vaccination. By 5'RACE template switching, TCR cDNA was produced, with a universal primer site and UMIs added in the process. TCRdb redid the calling of the 5' RACE reads with MiXCR, one entry per CDR3 protein. The sample lists hundreds of thousands of distinct CDR3 sequences; approximately 13% were seen once. The sequence derives from a young man who received the YFV17D yellow fever vaccine. This specimen consisted of PBMCs, obtained on the day of the yellow fever booster vaccination.

The CDR3 loop reads CASSGDRNTIYF. Here the CDR3 DNA reads TGTGCCAGCAGCGGGGACCGAAACACCATATATTTT. This chain connects TRBV9 to TRBJ1-3; TRBD1 is a possible D gene (5 bases). V lost 3 bases and J 5 bases, leaving 6 bases between the germline ends. Germline CDR1 and CDR2: SGDLS and YYNGEE. CDR3 length: 12 amino acids.